Below, 12 T cell receptor beta chains from the same sample are listed, as sequenced in a study of CD8 T cells in Susac syndrome. Random hexamers primed reverse transcription of about 0.45 to 1 ug RNA. TCRdb passed the immunoSEQ multiplex PCR reads through MiXCR, listing each CDR3 protein once. The profile covers approximately 76,000 distinct CDR3 sequences, with approximately 95% appearing a single time and roughly 0.42% taken by the ten largest. The sequenced sample consisted of CD8+ T cells from PBMCs. All receptors derive from a human donor with multiple sclerosis.

The chain links TRBV12-3 or TRBV12-4 to TRBJ2-1, with TRBD2 matching 7 bases. This CDR3 comprises 15 residues. V was pared by 5 bases and J by 3 bases, with 7 bases of the junction left unmatched. The CDR3 loop is CASSPGLEGYNEQFF. CDR3 sequence (DNA): TGTGCCAGCAGTCCCGGACTAGAAGGCTACAATGAGCAGTTCTTC.

The chain combines TRBV7-9 with TRBJ2-7; D might be TRBD2 (6 bases). In germline, CDR1 is SEHNR, CDR2 FQNEAQ (reference sequence). Trimming shortened V by 4 bases and J by 2 bases, and 18 bases separated the two germline ends. The CDR3 extends over 16 amino acids. The CDR3 loop reads CASSSGRGLSTYEQYF. CDR3 in DNA: TGTGCCAGCAGCTCGGGGCGGGGCCTTTCCACCTACGAGCAGTACTTC.

V and J are TRBV12-3 or TRBV12-4 and TRBJ2-2; possible D gene TRBD2, 6 bases. CDR3 length: 19 residues. The germline V and J ends were trimmed by 3 bases and 6 bases, with 26 bases remaining between them. In DNA form, the CDR3 reads TGTGCCAGCAGTTTCGAGGGGCCGCGGCGAGGAGGGAGGTCCGGGGAGCTGTTTTTT. As protein: CASSFEGPRRGGRSGELFF.

The gene calls are TRBV3-1 and TRBJ2-7; no clear D. Deletions cut 0 bases from V and 5 bases from J, with 5 bases between. The CDR3 covers 12 residues. The V gene's germline CDR1 is LGHDT and CDR2 YNNKEL (reference sequence). The CDR3 sequence is CASSQENHEQYF. In DNA, the CDR3 is TGTGCCAGCAGCCAAGAAAACCACGAGCAGTACTTC.

The chain has TRBV6-2 or TRBV6-3 and TRBJ2-5; possibly TRBD1 for D (6 bases). Trimming removed 2 bases from V and 3 bases from J, with 10 bases in between. CDR3 size: 14 residues. Germline V gene sequence: CDR1 MNHEY, CDR2 SVGEGT. The CDR3 spells CASSYRDTEETQYF. DNA for the CDR3: TGTGCCAGCAGTTACCGGGACACAGAAGAGACCCAGTACTTC.

The chain carries TRBV4-3 and TRBJ1-2; no definite D call. The CDR3 is 15 amino acids. Trimming cost V 2 bases and J 5 bases, with 15 bases left between them. Germline loops: CDR1 LGHNA, CDR2 YSLEER. The CDR3 sequence: CASSQKRMGWYGYTF. The CDR3 bases are TGCGCCAGCAGCCAAAAGAGGATGGGATGGTATGGCTACACCTTC.

J is TRBJ1-1 and V is TRBV19; 9 bases map to TRBD1. V lost 9 bases to trimming and J lost 4 bases; unmatched junction nucleotides: 12. Germline V gene lookup returns CDR1 LNHDA and CDR2 SQIVND (reference sequence). This CDR3 has 15 amino acids. The CDR3 is CASINSGQGSTEAFF. As DNA, the CDR3 is TGTGCCAGCATCAATTCCGGACAGGGGTCCACTGAAGCTTTCTTT.

The J gene is TRBJ1-5, the V gene TRBV2; D not certain. This CDR3 comprises 13 residues. The germline CDR1 and CDR2 sequences are SNHLY and FYNNEI. Trimming stripped 7 bases from V and 3 bases from J, with 10 bases between. The CDR3 nucleotides read TGTGCCAGCATTGGCAGGATCAATCAGCCCCAGCATTTT. The encoded protein is CASIGRINQPQHF.

The chain has TRBV12-3 or TRBV12-4 and TRBJ2-1; tentatively, D is TRBD1 (6 bases). This CDR3 contains 13 residues. The V end lost 4 bases, the J end lost 8 bases, and 12 bases lay between the germline ends. CDR3 DNA sequence: TGTGCCAGCAGTTACAGGGTAGGGGATGAGCAGTTCTTC. This sequence encodes CASSYRVGDEQFF.

This chain uses TRBV16 with TRBJ2-7; D call uncertain. With 0 bases removed from V and 4 bases from J, the gap between germline ends came to 13 bases. The germline CDR1 and CDR2 sequences are KGHSY and FQNENV. CDR3 length equals 15 residues. The CDR3 protein is CASSQSELYLYEQYF. The CDR3 bases are TGTGCCAGCAGCCAATCTGAGCTCTACCTATACGAGCAGTACTTC.

This chain joins TRBV4-2 and TRBJ2-1; possible D gene TRBD2, 6 bases. The V and J ends lost 0 bases and 4 bases respectively, with 13 bases between them. This CDR3 spans 16 amino acids. Germline assignment: CDR1 LGHNA and CDR2 YNFKEQ. CDR3 in DNA: TGTGCCAGCAGCCAAGAATCCAGCGGGTATTACAATGAGCAGTTCTTC. Translating it yields CASSQESSGYYNEQFF.

The chain uses TRBV27 and TRBJ2-3, with D perhaps assigned TRBD1 or TRBD2 (5 bases each). The CDR3 spans 14 residues. V was shortened by 8 bases and J by 3 bases, with 15 bases between the two germline ends. CDR1 is MNHEY, CDR2 SMNVEV, per germline (reference sequence). CDR3 sequence: CASHSWGITDTQYF. Here the CDR3 DNA reads TGTGCCAGCCATAGTTGGGGGATTACAGATACGCAGTATTTT.